This T cell receptor (beta chain) was captured in a study of Graves' ophthalmopathy and Graves' hyperthyroidism. In this sample, this clonotype turned up many times. Germline CDR1 is MNHNS and CDR2 is SASEGT. V was pared by 6 bases and J by 6 bases, with 7 bases of the junction left unmatched. This CDR3 is 15 amino acids long. Beta-chain TCR CDR3 regions were amplified from RNA transcripts. HTBI primers primed a first-round RT-PCR, and a second-round multiplex PCR followed. TCRdb re-called the multiplex PCR reads with MiXCR, one entry per CDR3 protein. Altogether hundreds of thousands of distinct CDR3 sequences are present, approximately 21% being singletons, with the ten largest covering under 3%.

The V and J genes are TRBV6-1 and TRBJ2-7; 14 positions match TRBD2. This TCR derives from a woman aged 18-29 years with stable Graves' hyperthyroidism. Sequencing was carried out using peripheral blood. Here the CDR3 reads CASRAGTSGRFEQYF. In nucleotides, the CDR3 is TGTGCCAGCAGAGCCGGGACTAGCGGGAGATTCGAGCAGTACTTC.